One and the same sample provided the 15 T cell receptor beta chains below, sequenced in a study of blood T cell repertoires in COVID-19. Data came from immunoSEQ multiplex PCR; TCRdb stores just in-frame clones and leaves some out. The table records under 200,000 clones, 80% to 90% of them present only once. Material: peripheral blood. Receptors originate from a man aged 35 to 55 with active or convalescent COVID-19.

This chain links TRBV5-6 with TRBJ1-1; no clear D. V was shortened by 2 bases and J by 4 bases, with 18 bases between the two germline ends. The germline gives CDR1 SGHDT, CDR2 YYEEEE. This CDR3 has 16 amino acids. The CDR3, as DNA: TGTGCCAGCAGCTTACGAAGGCTCCCGGGTGGCACTGAAGCTTTCTTT. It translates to CASSLRRLPGGTEAFF.

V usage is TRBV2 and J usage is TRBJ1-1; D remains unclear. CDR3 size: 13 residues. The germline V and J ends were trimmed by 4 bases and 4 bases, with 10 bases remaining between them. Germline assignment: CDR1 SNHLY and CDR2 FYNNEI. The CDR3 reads CASSVEGFTEAFF. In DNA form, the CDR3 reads TGTGCCAGCAGTGTTGAGGGTTTCACTGAAGCTTTCTTT.

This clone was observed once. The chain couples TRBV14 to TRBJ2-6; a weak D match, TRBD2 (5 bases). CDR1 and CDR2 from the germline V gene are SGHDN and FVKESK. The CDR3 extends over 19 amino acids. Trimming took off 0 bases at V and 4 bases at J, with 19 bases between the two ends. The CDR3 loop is CASSQDGRVGSGGANVLTF. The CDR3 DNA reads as TGTGCCAGCAGCCAAGACGGTCGCGTGGGCTCGGGAGGGGCCAACGTCCTGACTTTC.

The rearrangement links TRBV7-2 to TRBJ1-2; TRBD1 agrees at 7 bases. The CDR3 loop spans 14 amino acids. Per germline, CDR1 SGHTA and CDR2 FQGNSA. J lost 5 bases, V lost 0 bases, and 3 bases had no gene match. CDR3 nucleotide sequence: TGTGCCAGCAGCTTAGCGCAGACAGGGTATGGCTACACCTTC. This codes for CASSLAQTGYGYTF. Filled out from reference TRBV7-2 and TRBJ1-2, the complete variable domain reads GAGVSQSPSNKVTEKGKDVELRCDPISGHTALYWYRQSLGQGLEFLIYFQGNSAPDKSGLPSDRFSAERTGGSVSTLTIQRTQQEDSAVYLCASSLAQTGYGYTFGSGTRLTVV.

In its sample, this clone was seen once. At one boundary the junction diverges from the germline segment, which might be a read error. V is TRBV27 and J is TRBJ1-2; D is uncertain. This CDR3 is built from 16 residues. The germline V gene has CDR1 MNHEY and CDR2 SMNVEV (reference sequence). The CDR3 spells CASSLSPGAPSNGYTF. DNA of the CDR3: TGTGCCAGCAGTCTATCGCCCGGAGCCCCTTCCAATGGCTACACCTTC.

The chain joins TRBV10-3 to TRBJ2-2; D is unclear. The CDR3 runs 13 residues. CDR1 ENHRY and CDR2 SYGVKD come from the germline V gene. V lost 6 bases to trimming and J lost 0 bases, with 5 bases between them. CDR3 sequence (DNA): TGTGCCATCAGCCTACCGAACACCGGGGAGCTGTTTTTT. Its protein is CAISLPNTGELFF.

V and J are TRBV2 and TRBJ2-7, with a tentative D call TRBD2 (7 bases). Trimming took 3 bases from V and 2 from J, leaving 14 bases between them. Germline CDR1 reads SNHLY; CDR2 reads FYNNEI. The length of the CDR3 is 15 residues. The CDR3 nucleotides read TGTGCCAGCAGTGATCGGGGGGCCCTCCCCTACGAGCAGTACTTC. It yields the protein CASSDRGALPYEQYF.

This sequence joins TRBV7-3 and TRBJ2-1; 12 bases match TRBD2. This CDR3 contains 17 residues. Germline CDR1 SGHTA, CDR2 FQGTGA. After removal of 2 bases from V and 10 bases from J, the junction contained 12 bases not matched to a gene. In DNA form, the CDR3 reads TGTGCCAGCAGCTTAGAGACCGGACTAGCGGGGCGGGAGGAGCAGTTCTTC. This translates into CASSLETGLAGREEQFF.

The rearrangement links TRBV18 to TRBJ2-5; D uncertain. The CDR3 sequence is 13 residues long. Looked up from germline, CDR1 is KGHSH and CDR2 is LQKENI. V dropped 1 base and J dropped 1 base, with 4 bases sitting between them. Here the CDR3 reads CASSPRPQETQYF. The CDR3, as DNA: TGTGCCAGCTCACCACGGCCCCAAGAGACCCAGTACTTC. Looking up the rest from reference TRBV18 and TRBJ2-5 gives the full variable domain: NAGVMQNPRHLVRRRGQEARLRCSPMKGHSHVYWYRQLPEEGLKFMVYLQKENIIDESGMPKERFSAEFPKEGPSILRIQQVVRGDSAAYFCASSPRPQETQYFGPGTRLLVL.

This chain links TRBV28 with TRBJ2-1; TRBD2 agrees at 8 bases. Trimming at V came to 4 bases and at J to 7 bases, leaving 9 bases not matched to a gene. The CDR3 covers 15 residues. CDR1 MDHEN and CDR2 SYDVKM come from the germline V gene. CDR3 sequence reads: CASSSGRGGRNEQFF. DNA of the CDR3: TGTGCCAGCAGTTCGGGACGGGGGGGCCGTAATGAGCAGTTCTTC.

The CDR3 reads CASSETGLYEQYF. CDR3 nucleotides: TGTGCCAGCAGTGAAACAGGGCTCTACGAGCAGTACTTC. The chain uses TRBV2 and TRBJ2-7; TRBD1 is a possible D gene (6 bases). The CDR3 has 13 residues. V shed 2 bases and J shed 3 bases, with 8 bases lying between them. Germline V CDR1 and CDR2: SNHLY, FYNNEI. Full variable domain (remainder filled in from reference TRBV2 and TRBJ2-7): EPEVTQTPSHQVTQMGQEVILRCVPISNHLYFYWYRQILGQKVEFLVSFYNNEISEKSEIFDDQFSVERPDGSNFTLKIRSTKLEDSAMYFCASSETGLYEQYFGPGTRLTVT.

CDR3 DNA: TGTGCCAGCATTGGGCCAAAAAACATTCAGTACTTC. It specifies CASIGPKNIQYF. V gene TRBV2 combines with J gene TRBJ2-4; no clear D. V dropped 7 bases and J dropped 4 bases, with 8 bases sitting between them. Germline loops: CDR1 SNHLY, CDR2 FYNNEI. The CDR3 extends over 12 amino acids.

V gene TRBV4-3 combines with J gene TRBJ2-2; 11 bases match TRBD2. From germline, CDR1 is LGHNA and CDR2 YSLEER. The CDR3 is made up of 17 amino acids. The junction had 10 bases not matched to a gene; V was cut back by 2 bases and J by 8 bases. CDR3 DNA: TGCGCCAGCAGCCAAAGTTTCGGGACTAGCGGTTCGGGGGAGCTGTTTTTT. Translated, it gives CASSQSFGTSGSGELFF.

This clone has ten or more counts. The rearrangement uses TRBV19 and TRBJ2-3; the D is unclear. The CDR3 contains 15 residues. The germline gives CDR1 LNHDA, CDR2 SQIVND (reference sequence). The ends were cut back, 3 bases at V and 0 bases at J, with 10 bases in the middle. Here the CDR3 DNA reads TGTGCCAGTAGTATGCTAACTCCTAGCACAGATACGCAGTATTTT. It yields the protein CASSMLTPSTDTQYF. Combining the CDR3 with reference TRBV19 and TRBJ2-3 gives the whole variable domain DGGITQSPKYLFRKEGQNVTLSCEQNLNHDAMYWYRQDPGQGLRLIYYSQIVNDFQKGDIAEGYSVSREKKESFPLTVTSAQKNPTAFYLCASSMLTPSTDTQYFGPGTRLTVL.

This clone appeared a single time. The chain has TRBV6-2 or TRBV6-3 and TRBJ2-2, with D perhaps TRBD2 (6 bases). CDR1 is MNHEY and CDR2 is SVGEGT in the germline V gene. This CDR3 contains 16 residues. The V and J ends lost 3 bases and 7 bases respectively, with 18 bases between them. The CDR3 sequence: CASSYRSIAAGGELFF. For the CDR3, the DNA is TGTGCCAGCAGTTATAGGTCGATAGCGGCGGGCGGGGAGCTGTTTTTT.